Listed below are T cell receptor beta chains from one sample, sequenced in a study of shared clonotypes between healthy human individuals. Generated by immunoSEQ multiplex PCR, the TCRdb table keeps only in-frame clones and is missing some. Among 1.6 million or so clones listed, around 97% were seen once. Sequenced input: naive CD4+ T cells sorted from blood. The receptors derive from a man aged 25 to 40 in good health. Each CDR3 is given with its conserved first and last residue. A D gene is named only where the DNA matches it firmly. The size field is filled for only some rows; it gives once, few, many or a size class.

clone_size j_call d_call v_call cdr3_nt cdr3_aa
- TRBJ2-5 - TRBV5-1 TGCGCCAGCAGCTTGGGAGTGGGAAGATTGGGCGAGACCCAGTACTTC CASSLGVGRLGETQYF
- TRBJ2-1 - TRBV27 TGTGCCAGCAGCCCGCCCCGACTAGACAATGAGCAGTTCTTC CASSPPRLDNEQFF
- TRBJ1-1 - TRBV7-9 TGTGCCAGCAGCTTAGATGGGGGAGTGACTGAAGCTTTCTTT CASSLDGGVTEAFF
- TRBJ1-5 - TRBV6-6 TGTGCCAGCAGCGACGTTAATAGCAATCAGCCCCAGCATTTT CASSDVNSNQPQHF
- TRBJ2-2 - TRBV11-2 TGTGCCAGCAGCTTAGCGGGTTGGACAGCGAACACCGGGGAGCTGTTTTTT CASSLAGWTANTGELFF
- TRBJ2-7 TRBD1 TRBV5-6 TGTGCCAGCAGCTTGGAGATAGGACAGGGAACCTACGAGCAGTACTTC CASSLEIGQGTYEQYF
once TRBJ2-7 TRBD2 TRBV7-6 TGTGCCAGCAGCTTAGTACTAGCGGGGTCCTCCTACGAGCAGTACTTC CASSLVLAGSSYEQYF
- TRBJ2-5 - TRBV11-2 TGTGCCAGCAGCTTAATGTCTATGGGGGAAGAGACCCAGTACTTC CASSLMSMGEETQYF
- TRBJ2-2 - TRBV7-2 TGTGCCAGCAGTCGGTGGGGCACCGGGGAGCTGTTTTTT CASSRWGTGELFF
- TRBJ2-3 TRBD2 TRBV5-1 TGCGCCAGCATAACCGGGACTAGCGTGGGCACAGATACGCAGTATTTT CASITGTSVGTDTQYF
- TRBJ2-2 TRBD2 TRBV6-6 TGTGCCAGCAACGCACTAGCGACCGGGGAGCTGTTTTTT CASNALATGELFF
- TRBJ2-1 - TRBV10-3 TGTGCCATCAGTTTCTTTCCCCAGACAGATTCCAATGAGCAGTTCTTC CAISFFPQTDSNEQFF
- TRBJ1-5 - TRBV28 TGTGCCAGCAGTTTAGGAACGGGACACCCCCAGCCCCAGCATTTT CASSLGTGHPQPQHF
- TRBJ1-2 - TRBV7-9 TGTGCCAGCACCCCCCAGGGAATCAACTATGGCTACACCTTC CASTPQGINYGYTF
once TRBJ2-4 - TRBV7-2 TGTGCCAGCAGTACGGGGGCGGTCAAAAACATTCAGTACTTC CASSTGAVKNIQYF
- TRBJ1-3 TRBD1 TRBV19 TGTGCCAGTAGTATTCCGACAGGGACTGGAAACACCATATATTTT CASSIPTGTGNTIYF
- TRBJ2-1 TRBD2 TRBV5-1 TGCGCCAGCAGCTTGGCCGGGGCGGGAGGATCCTACAATGAGCAGTTCTTC CASSLAGAGGSYNEQFF
- TRBJ2-2 TRBD2 TRBV28 TGTGCCAGCAGTTTGCTTGCGGGAGGGCCGGGATACACCGGGGAGCTGTTTTTT CASSLLAGGPGYTGELFF
- TRBJ2-7 - TRBV28 TGTGCCAGCAGTTTAGGGACATACAGCTACGAGCAGTACTTC CASSLGTYSYEQYF
- TRBJ2-7 - TRBV5-5 TGTGCCAGCAGTTCAAATGTCCAACGATACGAGCAGTACTTC CASSSNVQRYEQYF
- TRBJ2-7 TRBD1 TRBV27 TGTGCCAGCAGTTTATTGGGTAAACAGGGGCCCCTATCCTACGAGCAGTACTTC CASSLLGKQGPLSYEQYF
- TRBJ2-7 - TRBV28 TGTGCCAGCAGTCCACCACCCTCCTACGAGCAGTACTTC CASSPPPSYEQYF
- TRBJ2-1 TRBD2 TRBV5-4 TGTGCCAGCAGCCCCGTAAGTTCCGCGTCTAGCGGCCTCTACAATGAGCAGTTCTTC CASSPVSSASSGLYNEQFF
- TRBJ1-5 - TRBV2 TGTGCCAGCAACAAAAAAAGACTCAAGGGGGAGACGGGCAATCAGCCCCAGCATTTT CASNKKRLKGETGNQPQHF
- TRBJ2-1 - TRBV10-1 TGCGCCAGCAGTGAAAACTTATTCGATGAGCAGTTCTTC CASSENLFDEQFF
- TRBJ2-6 - TRBV7-2 TGTGCCAGCAGACCAACAGGCTCTGGGGCCAACGTCCTGACTTTC CASRPTGSGANVLTF
- TRBJ2-2 - TRBV4-1 TGCGCCAGCAGCCATCTCGGGGGCACCGGGGAGCTGTTTTTT CASSHLGGTGELFF
- TRBJ1-5 - TRBV9 TGTGCCAGCAGCGTAGATCTGGACAGCAATCAGCCCCAGCATTTT CASSVDLDSNQPQHF
- TRBJ2-1 - TRBV27 TGTGCCAGCAGTTTATCGACTAGGGGGCATGAGCAGTTCTTC CASSLSTRGHEQFF
- TRBJ2-5 - TRBV18 TGTGCCAGCTCACCTAACAGGGCCGAAGAGACCCAGTACTTC CASSPNRAEETQYF
- TRBJ2-1 TRBD1 TRBV9 TGTGCCAGCAGCCCCCGGACAGGGTTTGTCGATGAGCAGTTCTTC CASSPRTGFVDEQFF
- TRBJ1-1 TRBD1 TRBV28 TGTGCCAGCAGTTTATCCGGGGGGACAGGGAACACTGAAGCTTTCTTT CASSLSGGTGNTEAFF
- TRBJ1-1 - TRBV5-4 TGTGCCAGCAGCTTCTACGGAGGGACCTCGGGGGCTTTCTTT CASSFYGGTSGAFF
- TRBJ2-7 - TRBV19 TGTGCCAGTAGCAATCTAGCGAGCGAGCAGTACTTC CASSNLASEQYF
- TRBJ1-2 - TRBV7-9 TGTGCCAGCAGCTTAATCAGGATTGGGATTAACTATGGCTACACCTTC CASSLIRIGINYGYTF
- TRBJ2-1 - TRBV7-6 TGTGCCAGCAGCGATTGGAGGAGCTCCTACAATGAGCAGTTCTTC CASSDWRSSYNEQFF
- TRBJ2-6 - TRBV13 TGTGCCAGCAGCTTAGATTGGCAGTCTGGGGCCAACGTCCTGACTTTC CASSLDWQSGANVLTF
- TRBJ2-5 - TRBV5-1 TGCGCCAGCAGCTTGATTGGGCACGAGACCCAGTACTTC CASSLIGHETQYF
- TRBJ2-7 - TRBV29-1 TGCAGCGTTGAGGTTCTTGGGGGCGACTCCTACGAGCAGTACTTC CSVEVLGGDSYEQYF
- TRBJ2-7 - TRBV18 TGTGCCAGCTCACCGGCCGTCAGGTCCTACGAGCAGTACTTC CASSPAVRSYEQYF
- TRBJ2-5 - TRBV18 TGTGCCAGCTCACGGGACCACCAGGGGACCCAGTACTTC CASSRDHQGTQYF
- TRBJ2-2 TRBD2 TRBV10-2 TGCGCCAGCAGTGAGTCGAGGGGACTAGCGGGAGCTGGCACCGGGGAGCTGTTTTTT CASSESRGLAGAGTGELFF
- TRBJ2-7 - TRBV9 TGTGCCAGCAGCGTGGGACTTGTAGGCGAGCAGTACTTC CASSVGLVGEQYF
- TRBJ2-4 - TRBV2 TGTGCCAGCAGCGCAGGGAGTCAGGCCAAAAACATTCAGTACTTC CASSAGSQAKNIQYF
- TRBJ2-5 - TRBV18 TGTGCCAGCTCACCACTTAATGAAGATACCCAGTACTTC CASSPLNEDTQYF
- TRBJ1-2 - TRBV28 TGTGCCAGCAGTCCGATCGGGACCCGGGGCTACACCTTC CASSPIGTRGYTF
- TRBJ2-6 - TRBV6-1 TGTGCCAGCAGTGAAGGAGGGCTCTATGGGGCCAACGTCCTGACTTTC CASSEGGLYGANVLTF
- TRBJ2-3 - TRBV7-9 TGTGCCAGCAGCTTAGCGGGAGGAGTCAGAGATACGCAGTATTTT CASSLAGGVRDTQYF
- TRBJ2-2 - TRBV2 TGTGCCAGCGGGGGGCTACGGGGCACCGGGGAGCTGTTTTTT CASGGLRGTGELFF
- TRBJ2-1 - TRBV10-1 TGCGCCAGCAGTGAGGTTACCCCGTACGATGAGCAGTTCTTC CASSEVTPYDEQFF
- TRBJ1-5 TRBD1 TRBV30 TGTGCCTGGAGACGGGACAGCCAGAGCAATCAGCCCCAGCATTTT CAWRRDSQSNQPQHF
- TRBJ1-1 - TRBV7-9 TGTGCCAGCATCTTCGGACAGGAAGCTTTCTTT CASIFGQEAFF
- TRBJ1-1 - TRBV18 TGTGCCAGCTCACCTTGGAGTGGCACTGAAGCTTTCTTT CASSPWSGTEAFF
once TRBJ1-1 TRBD1 TRBV18 TGTGCCAGCTCGCTGGGACAGGGGGACACTGAAGCTTTCTTT CASSLGQGDTEAFF
- TRBJ2-2 - TRBV6-5 TGTGCCAGCAGGTTAACAGGGTTGGCCGGGGAGCTGTTTTTT CASRLTGLAGELFF
- TRBJ1-5 TRBD1 TRBV7-2 TGTGCCAGCAGATTAGAACCGGGACAGGTGGAACATTTT CASRLEPGQVEHF
- TRBJ2-5 TRBD2 TRBV15 TGTGCCACCAGCGGGGGGACTAGCGGGAGGGCTACGGAGACCCAGTACTTC CATSGGTSGRATETQYF
- TRBJ1-1 - TRBV7-9 TGTGCCAGCAGCTTAGTCAAGAACACTGAAGCTTTCTTT CASSLVKNTEAFF
- TRBJ2-3 - TRBV7-9 TGTGCCAGCAGCTTAACGTTAGGCAGCACAGATACGCAGTATTTT CASSLTLGSTDTQYF